A single sample is the source of the 22 T cell receptor beta chains below, sequenced in a study of regulatory T cells in long-lasting Graves disease (dated by TCRdb to the early 2020s). The intended sense of this specimen's time point label: persistent/refractory GD, antithyroid drugs over 5 years with positive TRAb. For both TCR sequencing and RNA sequencing, RNA was extracted from PBMCs using TRIzol. The protocol used for the library was multiplex PCR. TCRdb records Illumina HiSeq 4000 as the sequencer. iRepertoire HTBI primers and Arm-PCR amplification of CDR3 regions were used to construct TCR beta libraries. TCRdb applied fastp at Q25 and MiXCR to the public reads, then kept only in-frame beta chains. Each record represents a unique CDR3 protein, reported with the most common genes and DNA among its rows. The sample has some 450,000 distinct CDR3 sequences on record, less than 25% of them singletons. The top ten constitute approximately 28% of the sample.

This specimen was peripheral blood mononuclear cells (PBMCs), taken when the disease was refractory, from a patient treated with antithyroid drugs. The origin of the receptors is a female donor with Graves disease.

This clonotype was observed a few times. This rearrangement joins TRBV7-6 to TRBJ1-1, with unresolved D. Germline V CDR1 and CDR2: SGHVS, FNYEAQ. Trimming shortened V by 4 bases and J by 2 bases, and 11 bases separated the two germline ends. CDR3 length: 14 amino acids. The CDR3 spells CASSSEAVNTEAFF. The CDR3 DNA sequence: TGTGCCAGCAGCTCAGAGGCCGTTAACACTGAAGCTTTCTTT.

This clonotype was counted many times. V usage is TRBV6-2 or TRBV6-3 and J usage is TRBJ2-2; D is undetermined. Germline CDR1 MNHEY, CDR2 SVGEGT. V gave up 4 bases and J gave up 3 bases, with 3 bases separating them. The CDR3 loop spans 12 amino acids. Here the CDR3 DNA reads TGTGCCAGCAGTTCGTACACCGGGGAGCTGTTTTTT. Amino acid sequence: CASSSYTGELFF.

V usage is TRBV7-9 and J usage is TRBJ2-5; TRBD1 is a possible D gene (6 bases). CDR1 SEHNR and CDR2 FQNEAQ come from the germline V gene (reference sequence). The V gene lost 5 bases and the J gene lost 1 base, with 14 bases spanning the gap. The CDR3 spans 15 residues. The CDR3 nucleotides read TGTGCCAGCAGCGATTGGACAGCGATCCAAGAGACCCAGTACTTC. Its translation is CASSDWTAIQETQYF.

In this sample, this clonotype turned up a few times. The chain links TRBV5-1 to TRBJ1-2; maybe TRBD1 (5 bases). CDR1 and CDR2 from the germline V gene are SGHRS and YFSETQ. This CDR3 region has 14 residues. Deletions cut 4 bases from V and 4 bases from J, with 14 bases between. The CDR3 region has the DNA TGCGCCAGCAGCGGCGAATGGGGGGGCTATGGCTACACCTTC. Protein: CASSGEWGGYGYTF.

The sample holds many counts of this clonotype. The V and J genes are TRBV6-2 or TRBV6-3 and TRBJ2-7; 11 nucleotides line up with TRBD2. The CDR3 is 14 amino acids. The junction had 4 bases not matched to a gene; V was cut back by 4 bases and J by 5 bases. Per germline, CDR1 MNHEY and CDR2 SVGEGT. As DNA, the CDR3 is TGTGCCAGCAGTTTGACTAGCGGGAAGGACGAGCAGTACTTC. Protein product: CASSLTSGKDEQYF.

This clonotype was seen only a few times. The V and J genes are TRBV5-1 and TRBJ1-5; a possible D gene is TRBD1 (6 bases). CDR3 size: 14 residues. With 4 bases removed from V and 6 bases from J, the gap between germline ends came to 14 bases. CDR1 and CDR2 from the germline V gene are SGHRS and YFSETQ. CDR3 residues: CASSPNGGSQPQHF. DNA for the CDR3: TGCGCCAGCAGCCCAAATGGGGGCTCTCAGCCCCAGCATTTT.

This clonotype has a count of ten or more. V usage is TRBV2 and J usage is TRBJ1-5, with D possibly being TRBD1 (6 bases). The CDR3 runs to 14 residues. Trimming pared 2 bases from V and 5 bases from J, leaving 10 bases between. CDR1 SNHLY and CDR2 FYNNEI come from the germline V gene. CDR3 protein: CASSELAGDQPQHF. CDR3 nucleotide sequence: TGTGCCAGCAGTGAATTGGCAGGGGATCAGCCCCAGCATTTT.

This clonotype occurred a few times. The chain carries TRBV14 and TRBJ2-7, with D unclear. The CDR3 length is 14 residues. V lost 4 bases and J 4 bases, leaving 14 bases between the germline ends. Germline values: CDR1 SGHDN, CDR2 FVKESK. CDR3 in amino acids: CASSPNFRPYEQYF. Written as DNA, the CDR3 is TGTGCCAGCAGCCCGAACTTCCGCCCTTACGAGCAGTACTTC.

The chain uses TRBV28 and TRBJ2-7; no definite D call. V was cut by 3 bases and J by 3 bases, with 12 bases left in between. The CDR3 contains 14 residues. Germline values: CDR1 MDHEN, CDR2 SYDVKM. Written as DNA, the CDR3 is TGTGCCAGCAGTTTTGTTCGCAGGAACTACGAGCAGTACTTC. It specifies CASSFVRRNYEQYF. Combining the CDR3 with reference TRBV28 and TRBJ2-7 gives the whole variable domain DVKVTQSSRYLVKRTGEKVFLECVQDMDHENMFWYRQDPGLGLRLIYFSYDVKMKEKGDIPEGYSVSREKKERFSLILESASTNQTSMYLCASSFVRRNYEQYFGPGTRLTVT.

This chain links TRBV2 with TRBJ2-7, with TRBD1 as a possible D gene (5 bases). Between the trimmed V and J ends, which lost 9 bases and 3 bases, there was a span of 12 bases. The CDR3 contains 12 residues. Germline CDR1 is SNHLY and CDR2 is FYNNEI. The CDR3 loop reads CASIDSHYEQYF. The CDR3 DNA sequence: TGTGCCAGTATTGACAGCCACTACGAGCAGTACTTC.

The chain carries TRBV12-3 or TRBV12-4 and TRBJ2-2; D may match TRBD1 or TRBD2 (5 bases each). The CDR3 totals 16 residues. V lost 4 bases to trimming and J lost 2 bases, with 14 bases between them. CDR3 amino acids: CASSSPGTVNTGELFF. The CDR3 DNA reads as TGTGCCAGCAGTTCCCCGGGGACGGTTAACACCGGGGAGCTGTTTTTT.

This clonotype was seen just once. The chain combines TRBV7-2 with TRBJ1-1; TRBD1 matches 9 bases. Germline CDR1 SGHTA, CDR2 FQGNSA. This CDR3 is built from 16 residues. The trim removed 1 base at V and 2 bases at J, leaving 5 bases unmatched. CDR3 in DNA: TGTGCCAGCAGCTTAGGAGGGACAGGGAAAAACACTGAAGCTTTCTTT. This gives the protein CASSLGGTGKNTEAFF. Full variable domain (outside the CDR3, taken from reference TRBV7-2 and TRBJ1-1): GAGVSQSPSNKVTEKGKDVELRCDPISGHTALYWYRQSLGQGLEFLIYFQGNSAPDKSGLPSDRFSAERTGGSVSTLTIQRTQQEDSAVYLCASSLGGTGKNTEAFFGQGTRLTVV.

In this sample, this clonotype turned up a few times. The V and J genes are TRBV7-2 and TRBJ2-1, with 9 bases identical to TRBD2. This CDR3 is built from 16 residues. Per germline, CDR1 SGHTA and CDR2 FQGNSA. The junction had 9 bases not matched to a gene; V was cut back by 5 bases and J by 4 bases. The CDR3 reads CASSPPGLALYNEQFF. The DNA of the CDR3 is TGTGCCAGCAGCCCACCCGGACTAGCGTTGTACAATGAGCAGTTCTTC.

The rearrangement uses TRBV4-1 and TRBJ2-7; 7 bases are a match to TRBD2. This CDR3 has 15 residues. V lost 1 base, J lost 2 bases, and 5 bases stayed unmatched. From germline, CDR1 is MGHRA and CDR2 YSYEKL. CDR3 protein: CASSQAAGLTYEQYF. CDR3 DNA: TGCGCCAGCAGCCAAGCAGCGGGACTCACCTACGAGCAGTACTTC.

This rearrangement joins TRBV29-1 to TRBJ2-7; D not certain. V was pared by 4 bases and J by 0 bases, with 13 bases between. This CDR3 has 14 amino acids. Germline CDR1 reads SQVTM; CDR2 reads ANQGSEA. The CDR3 region has the DNA TGCAGCGTTGCCTCAGGAGTAATCTCCTACGAGCAGTACTTC. Amino acid sequence: CSVASGVISYEQYF.

The table lists this clonotype with many counts. This chain connects TRBV28 to TRBJ2-7; D may be TRBD1 (6 bases). Trimming removed 3 bases at V and 5 bases at J, with 17 bases between. Per germline, CDR1 MDHEN and CDR2 SYDVKM. The CDR3 consists of 15 residues. The CDR3 DNA is TGTGCCAGCAGTTTTAGGGGACATCTAGGGAACGAGCAGTACTTC. This gives the protein CASSFRGHLGNEQYF.

Of note for this clonotype: This could be a read error, since a much larger clone is one nucleotide away. V gene TRBV28 combines with J gene TRBJ1-5; possibly TRBD1 for D (6 bases). This CDR3 is 16 amino acids long. Germline CDR1 is MDHEN and CDR2 is SYDVKM. This chain's CDR3 is CTSSLWVGGGNQPQHF. CDR3 nucleotide sequence: TGTACCAGCAGTTTATGGGTAGGGGGAGGCAATCAGCCCCAGCATTTT.

This clonotype was found a few times. The rearrangement links TRBV20-1 to TRBJ2-5; TRBD2 is a possible D gene (5 bases). Germline V gene data show CDR1 as DFQATT and CDR2 as SNEGSKA (reference sequence). This CDR3 comprises 12 residues. V gave up 6 bases and J gave up 4 bases, with 12 bases separating them. The CDR3 sequence: CSAVTRRETQYF. CDR3 in DNA: TGCAGTGCCGTAACTAGACGAGAGACCCAGTACTTC.

This clonotype came up a few times. The chain employs TRBV19 and TRBJ2-2, with TRBD1 as a possible D gene (5 bases). V lost 4 bases and J 6 bases, leaving 15 bases between the germline ends. Per germline, CDR1 LNHDA and CDR2 SQIVND (reference sequence). This CDR3 has 15 residues. This chain's CDR3 is CASSTDRRKPGELFF. As DNA, the CDR3 is TGTGCCAGTAGTACAGACAGACGAAAACCCGGGGAGCTGTTTTTT.

This clonotype was counted at least ten times. The chain is built from TRBV6-1 and TRBJ2-7, with 7 bases aligning to TRBD1. Germline V gene data show CDR1 as MNHNS and CDR2 as SASEGT. The V segment lost 8 bases and the J segment 3 bases; nucleotides outside the gene matches: 13. The CDR3 is made up of 15 amino acids. The DNA of the CDR3 is TGTGCCAGCTTCTCGACCGGGACAGCTATCTACGAGCAGTACTTC. This codes for CASFSTGTAIYEQYF.

CDR3 nucleotides: TGTGCCAGCAGCGTAACCGGGTCGTTCTCCTACGAGCAGTACTTC. Translated, it gives CASSVTGSFSYEQYF. The genes are TRBV9 and TRBJ2-7; no definite D call. Germline CDR1 and CDR2: SGDLS and YYNGEE. V dropped 1 base and J dropped 0 bases, with 11 bases sitting between them. The CDR3 covers 15 residues.

This clonotype was picked up many times. The V gene is TRBV6-2 or TRBV6-3, the J gene TRBJ2-7; D is unclear. The CDR3 is 12 residues long. Per germline, CDR1 MNHEY and CDR2 SVGEGT. The V end lost 5 bases, the J end lost 5 bases, and 10 bases lay between the germline ends. CDR3 bases: TGTGCCAGCAGTGCTGGGGTCCACGAGCAGTACTTC. Protein: CASSAGVHEQYF.